This T cell receptor beta chain was sequenced during a study of T cells after yellow fever vaccination. Overall study context: With SMART-Seq v4 Ultra Low Input, the fractions containing low cell numbers were prepared.

This clonotype came up many times. Its cognate antigen is unknown. The study, taken as a whole, reports: Peaking on day 5 versus 15, the secondary response was faster but weaker. Booster samples showed a return of most primary-vaccination clones (around 96% CD4, approximately 85% CD8).

Template switching by 5'RACE produced TCR cDNA, adding a universal primer site and UMIs. One entry per CDR3 protein, called by TCRdb with MiXCR from the 5' RACE reads. The data hold fewer than 350,000 distinct CDR3 sequences, with around 4% observed a single time. V shed 5 bases and J shed 6 bases, with 22 bases lying between them. Germline assignment: CDR1 SGHAT and CDR2 FQNNGV. CDR3 size: 17 residues. This chain connects TRBV11-2 to TRBJ2-2; D is undetermined. The sequence came from a man aged 18 to 29 who received the YFV17D yellow fever vaccine. This sample comprised PBMCs, obtained on the day of the yellow fever booster vaccination. The CDR3 DNA is TGTGCCAGCAGCACACCCGAACGCGGATTATTAGCCGGGGAGCTGTTTTTT. Translated: CASSTPERGLLAGELFF.